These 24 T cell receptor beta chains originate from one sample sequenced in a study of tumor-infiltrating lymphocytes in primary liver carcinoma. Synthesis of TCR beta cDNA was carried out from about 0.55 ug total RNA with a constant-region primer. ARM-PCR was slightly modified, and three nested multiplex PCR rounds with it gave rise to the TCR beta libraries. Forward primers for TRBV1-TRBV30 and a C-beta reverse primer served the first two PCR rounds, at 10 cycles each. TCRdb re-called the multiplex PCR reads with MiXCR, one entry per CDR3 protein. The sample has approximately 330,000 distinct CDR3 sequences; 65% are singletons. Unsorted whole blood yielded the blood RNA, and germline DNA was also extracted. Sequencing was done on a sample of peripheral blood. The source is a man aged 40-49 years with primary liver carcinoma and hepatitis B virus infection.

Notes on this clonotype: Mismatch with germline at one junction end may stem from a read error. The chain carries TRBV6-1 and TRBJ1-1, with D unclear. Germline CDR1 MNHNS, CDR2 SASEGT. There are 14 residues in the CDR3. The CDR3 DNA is TGTGCCGGCAGTCCCCACTCGCTGCACGATGACGCTTTCTTT. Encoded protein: CAGSPHSLHDDAFF.

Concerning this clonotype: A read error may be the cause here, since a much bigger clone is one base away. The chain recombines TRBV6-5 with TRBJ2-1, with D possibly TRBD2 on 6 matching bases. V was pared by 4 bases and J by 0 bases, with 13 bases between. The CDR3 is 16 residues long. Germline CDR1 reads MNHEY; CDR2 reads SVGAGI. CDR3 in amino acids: CASSFSMRGSYNEQFF. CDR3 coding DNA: TGTGCCAGCAGTTTCTCGATGCGGGGCTCCTACAATGAGCAGTTCTTC.

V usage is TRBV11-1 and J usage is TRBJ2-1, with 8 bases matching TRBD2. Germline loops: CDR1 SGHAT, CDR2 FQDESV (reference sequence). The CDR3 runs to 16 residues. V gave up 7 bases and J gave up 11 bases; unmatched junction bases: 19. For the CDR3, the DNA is TGTGCCAGCAACTCGGACACCGGGACTAGAGTCGGTCAGCAGTTCTTC. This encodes CASNSDTGTRVGQQFF.

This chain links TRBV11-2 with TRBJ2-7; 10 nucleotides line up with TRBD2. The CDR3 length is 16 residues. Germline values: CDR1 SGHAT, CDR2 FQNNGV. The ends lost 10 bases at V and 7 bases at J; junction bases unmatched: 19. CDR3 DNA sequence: TGTGCCACCGGGGAGGTTCTCCTAGCGGGAGAGGAAGAGCAGTACTTC. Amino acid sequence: CATGEVLLAGEEEQYF.

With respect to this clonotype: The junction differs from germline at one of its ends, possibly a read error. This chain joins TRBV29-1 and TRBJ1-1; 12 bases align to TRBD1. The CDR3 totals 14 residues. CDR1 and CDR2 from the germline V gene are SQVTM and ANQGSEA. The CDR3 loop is CNVGRDRGRFEAFF. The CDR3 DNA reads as TGTAACGTCGGCCGGGACAGGGGGCGGTTTGAAGCTTTCTTT.

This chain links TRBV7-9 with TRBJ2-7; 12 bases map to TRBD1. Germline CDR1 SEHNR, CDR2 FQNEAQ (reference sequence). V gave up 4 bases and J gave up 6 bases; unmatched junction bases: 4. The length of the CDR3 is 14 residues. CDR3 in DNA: TGTGCCAGCAGCTCGGGACAGGGGGCCTGCGAGCAGTACTTC. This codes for CASSSGQGACEQYF. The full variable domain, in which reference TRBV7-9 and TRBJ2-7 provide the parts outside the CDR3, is DTGVSQNPRHKITKRGQNVTFRCDPISEHNRLYWYRQTLGQGPEFLTYFQNEAQLEKSRLLSDRFSAERPKGSFSTLEIQRTEQGDSAMYLCASSSGQGACEQYFGPGTRLTVT.

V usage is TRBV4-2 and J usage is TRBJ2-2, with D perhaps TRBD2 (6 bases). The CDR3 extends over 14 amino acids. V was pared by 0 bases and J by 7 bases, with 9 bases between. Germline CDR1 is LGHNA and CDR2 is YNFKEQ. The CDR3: CASSQDAGFGELFF. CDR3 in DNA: TGTGCCAGCAGCCAAGATGCGGGATTCGGGGAGCTGTTTTTT.

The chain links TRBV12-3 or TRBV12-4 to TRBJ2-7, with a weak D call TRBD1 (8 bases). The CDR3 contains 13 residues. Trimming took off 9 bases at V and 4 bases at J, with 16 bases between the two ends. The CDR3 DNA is TGTGCCAGAGGTTCACAGGGGGGGTACGAGCAGTACTTC. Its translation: CARGSQGGYEQYF.

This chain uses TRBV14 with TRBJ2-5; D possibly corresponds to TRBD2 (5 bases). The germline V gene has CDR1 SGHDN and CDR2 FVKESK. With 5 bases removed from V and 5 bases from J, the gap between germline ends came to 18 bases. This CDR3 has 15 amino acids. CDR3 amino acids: CASSGGPPRIETQYF. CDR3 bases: TGTGCCAGCAGCGGAGGACCGCCTCGAATTGAGACCCAGTACTTC.

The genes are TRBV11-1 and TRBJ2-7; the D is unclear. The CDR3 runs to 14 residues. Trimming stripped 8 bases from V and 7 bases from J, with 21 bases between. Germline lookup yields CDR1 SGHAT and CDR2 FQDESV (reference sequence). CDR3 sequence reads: CASGPRGNNYEQYF. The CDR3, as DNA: TGTGCCAGCGGCCCAAGAGGAAATAACTATGAGCAGTACTTC.

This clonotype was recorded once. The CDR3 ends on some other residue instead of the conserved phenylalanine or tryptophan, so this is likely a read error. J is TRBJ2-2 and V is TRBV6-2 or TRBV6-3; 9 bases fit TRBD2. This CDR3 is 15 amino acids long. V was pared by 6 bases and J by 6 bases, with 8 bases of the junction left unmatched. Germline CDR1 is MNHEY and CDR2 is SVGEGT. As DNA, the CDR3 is TGTGCCAGCAGCCGGGCTAGCGGGAAATCCGGGGAGCTGTTTCTT. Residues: CASSRASGKSGELFL.

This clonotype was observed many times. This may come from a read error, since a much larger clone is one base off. The CDR3 reads CASSFGVNQGTQYF. DNA for the CDR3: TGTGCCAGCAGCTTTGGAGTGAACCAAGGGACCCAGTACTTC. This chain connects TRBV11-2 to TRBJ2-5; D ambiguous. This CDR3 spans 14 amino acids. Germline CDR1 SGHAT, CDR2 FQNNGV.

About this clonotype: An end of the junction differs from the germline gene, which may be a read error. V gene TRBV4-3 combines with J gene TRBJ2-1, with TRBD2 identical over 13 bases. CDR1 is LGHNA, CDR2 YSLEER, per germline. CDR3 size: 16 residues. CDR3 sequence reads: CASIQETSGRIGKQFF. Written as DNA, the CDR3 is TGCGCCAGCATCCAAGAGACTAGCGGGAGGATCGGTAAGCAGTTCTTC.

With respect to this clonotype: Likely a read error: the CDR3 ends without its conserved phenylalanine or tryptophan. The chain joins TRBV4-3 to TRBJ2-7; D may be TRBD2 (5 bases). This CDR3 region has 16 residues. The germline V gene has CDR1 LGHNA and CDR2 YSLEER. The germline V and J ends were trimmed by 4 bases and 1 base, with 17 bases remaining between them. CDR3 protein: CASSPEPAVASYEQYL. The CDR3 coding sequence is TGCGCCAGCAGCCCGGAACCAGCGGTCGCATCCTACGAGCAGTACCTC.

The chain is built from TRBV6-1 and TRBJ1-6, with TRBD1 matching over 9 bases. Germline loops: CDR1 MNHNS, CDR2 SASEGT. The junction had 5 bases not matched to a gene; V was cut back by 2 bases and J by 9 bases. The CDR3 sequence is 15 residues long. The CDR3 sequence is CASSEFMTGGSPLHF. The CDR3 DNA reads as TGTGCCAGCAGTGAATTTATGACAGGGGGTTCACCCCTCCACTTT.

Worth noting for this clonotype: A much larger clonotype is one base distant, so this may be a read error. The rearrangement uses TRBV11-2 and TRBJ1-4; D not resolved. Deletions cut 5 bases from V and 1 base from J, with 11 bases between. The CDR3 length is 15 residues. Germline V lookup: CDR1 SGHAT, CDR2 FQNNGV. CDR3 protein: CASSPYTVTNEKLFF. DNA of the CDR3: TGTGCCAGCAGCCCCTACACAGTAACTAATGAAAAACTGTTTTTT.

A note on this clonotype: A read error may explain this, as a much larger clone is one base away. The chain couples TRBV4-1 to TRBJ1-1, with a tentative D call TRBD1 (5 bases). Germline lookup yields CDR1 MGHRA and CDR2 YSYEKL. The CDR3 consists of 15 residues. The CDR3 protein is CARSQEKRGWTEAFF. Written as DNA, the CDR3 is TGCGCCAGAAGCCAAGAAAAAAGGGGATGGACTGAAGCTTTCTTT.

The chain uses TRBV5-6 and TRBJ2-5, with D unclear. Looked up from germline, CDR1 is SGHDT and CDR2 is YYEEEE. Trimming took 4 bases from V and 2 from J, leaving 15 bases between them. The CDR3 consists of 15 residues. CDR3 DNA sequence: TGTGCCAGCAGCCCCTCGTTTATCCAGCAAGAGACCCAGTACTTC. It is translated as CASSPSFIQQETQYF.

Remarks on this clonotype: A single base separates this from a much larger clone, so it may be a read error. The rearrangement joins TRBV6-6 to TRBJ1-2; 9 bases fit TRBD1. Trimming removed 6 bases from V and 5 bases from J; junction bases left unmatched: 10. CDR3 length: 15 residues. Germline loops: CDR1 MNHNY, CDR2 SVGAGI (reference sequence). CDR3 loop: CASSPAPDRGYGYTF. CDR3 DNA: TGTGCCAGCAGCCCCGCGCCGGACAGGGGATATGGCTACACCTTC.

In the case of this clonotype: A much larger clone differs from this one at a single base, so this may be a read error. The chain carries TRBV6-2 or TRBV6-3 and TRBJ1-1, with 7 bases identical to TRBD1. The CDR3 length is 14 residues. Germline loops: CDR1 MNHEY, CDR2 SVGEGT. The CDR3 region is CVSRFTGANTEAFF. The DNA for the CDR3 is TGTGTCAGCAGATTTACAGGGGCGAACACTGAAGCTTTCTTT.

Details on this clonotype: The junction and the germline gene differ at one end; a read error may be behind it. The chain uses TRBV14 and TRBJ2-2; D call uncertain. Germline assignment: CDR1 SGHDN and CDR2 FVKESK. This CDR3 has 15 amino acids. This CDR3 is CASGQIWANTGELFF. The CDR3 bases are TGTGCCAGCGGCCAAATTTGGGCGAACACCGGGGAGCTGTTTTTT.

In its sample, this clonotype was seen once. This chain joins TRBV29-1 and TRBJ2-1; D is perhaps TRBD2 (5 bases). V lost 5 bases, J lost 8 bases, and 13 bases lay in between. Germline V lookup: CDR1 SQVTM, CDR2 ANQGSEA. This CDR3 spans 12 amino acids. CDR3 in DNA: TGCAGCGTTCCCTCACAGAGGGATGAGCAGTTCTTC. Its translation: CSVPSQRDEQFF.

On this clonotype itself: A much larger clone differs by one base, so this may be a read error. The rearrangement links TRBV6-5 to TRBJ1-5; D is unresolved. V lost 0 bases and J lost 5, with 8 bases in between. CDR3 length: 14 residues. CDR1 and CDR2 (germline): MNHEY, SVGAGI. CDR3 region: CASSYSCIDQPQHF. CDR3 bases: TGTGCCAGCAGTTACTCGTGTATCGATCAGCCCCAGCATTTT.

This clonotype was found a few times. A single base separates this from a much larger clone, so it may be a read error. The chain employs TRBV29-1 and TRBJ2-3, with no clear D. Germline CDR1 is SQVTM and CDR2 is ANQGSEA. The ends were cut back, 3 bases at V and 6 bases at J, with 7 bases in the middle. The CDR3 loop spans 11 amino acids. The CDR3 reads CSVEWMDTQYF. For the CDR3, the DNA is TGCAGCGTTGAGTGGATGGATACGCAGTATTTT.